A single sample is the source of the 16 T cell receptor beta chains below, sequenced in a study of T cell responses to AZD1222 COVID-19 vaccine. Profiling relied on immunoSEQ multiplex PCR, and the TCRdb table lists in-frame clones only, not all of them. The sample holds 44,000 or so clones, about 82% seen once. This specimen consisted of peripheral blood, obtained 28 days after the second dose of the MenACWY control vaccine. The origin of the receptors is an adult who received the MenACWY meningococcal vaccine as a control.

V usage is TRBV12-5 and J usage is TRBJ2-5; 8 nucleotides align to TRBD2. Germline values: CDR1 LGHNT, CDR2 FRNRAP. This CDR3 has 15 amino acids. J was trimmed by 4 bases and V by 1 base; bases with no gene match: 5. CDR3 region: CASGLGAGLAETQYF. CDR3 DNA: TGTGCTAGTGGTTTGGGAGCCGGACTAGCAGAGACCCAGTACTTC.

The chain uses TRBV11-2 and TRBJ1-1; 9 nucleotides align to TRBD1. The CDR3 totals 15 residues. With 5 bases clipped from V and 2 bases from J, the junction kept 6 bases outside the gene matches. Germline CDR1 reads SGHAT; CDR2 reads FQNNGV. The CDR3 here is CASSPRGQGNTEAFF. The CDR3 nucleotides read TGTGCCAGCAGCCCCCGGGGACAGGGCAACACTGAAGCTTTCTTT.

The V gene is TRBV6-4, the J gene TRBJ2-1; 10 bases agree with TRBD2. CDR1 MRHNA and CDR2 SNTAGT come from the germline V gene. V lost 6 bases and J lost 4; bases outside the gene matches: 6. CDR3 length equals 15 residues. Written as DNA, the CDR3 is TGTGCCAGCAGCCCCCTAGCGGGGGATTACAATGAGCAGTTCTTC. Its protein is CASSPLAGDYNEQFF.

The chain combines TRBV5-7 with TRBJ1-2, with 12 bases identical to TRBD1. TRBV5-7 counts as an open reading frame of uncertain function. The CDR3 sequence is 15 residues long. The junction had 2 bases not matched to a gene; V was cut back by 0 bases and J by 5 bases. The CDR3 sequence: CASSLGDRGLYGYTF. CDR3 DNA sequence: TGTGCCAGCAGCTTGGGGGACAGGGGGCTATATGGCTACACCTTC.

This clone was counted a few times. The chain is built from TRBV6-5 and TRBJ1-4, with TRBD1 as a possible D gene (5 bases). Germline values: CDR1 MNHEY, CDR2 SVGAGI. V was trimmed by 6 bases and J by 10 bases, leaving 15 bases between them. The CDR3 runs 13 residues. The CDR3 DNA sequence: TGTGCCAGCAGGGCCAGGGTGGAGGGAAAACTGTTTTTT. This gives the protein CASRARVEGKLFF.

This chain links TRBV5-6 with TRBJ2-1; 8 bases match TRBD2. Germline assignment: CDR1 SGHDT and CDR2 YYEEEE. This CDR3 has 13 amino acids. V was pared by 4 bases and J by 7 bases, with 4 bases of the junction left unmatched. The CDR3 DNA reads TGTGCCAGCAGCCTGGGACTAGAGAATGAGCAGTTCTTC. This encodes CASSLGLENEQFF. Full variable domain (outside the CDR3, taken from reference TRBV5-6 and TRBJ2-1): DAGVTQSPTHLIKTRGQQVTLRCSPKSGHDTVSWYQQALGQGPQFIFQYYEEEERQRGNFPDRFSGHQFPNYSSELNVNALLLGDSALYLCASSLGLENEQFFGPGTRLTVL.

The chain recombines TRBV24-1 with TRBJ2-1; no firm D call. Germline-derived CDR1 and CDR2 are KGHDR and SFDVKD. The V end was cut by 3 bases, the J end by 2 bases, with 13 bases between. The CDR3 consists of 16 residues. CDR3 protein: CATSDLEGDTYNEQFF. CDR3 bases: TGTGCCACCAGTGATCTTGAAGGCGATACCTACAATGAGCAGTTCTTC.

V and J are TRBV18 and TRBJ1-5; no definite D call. Trimming removed 6 bases from V and 2 bases from J, with 17 bases in between. This CDR3 is 16 amino acids long. Looked up from germline, CDR1 is KGHSH and CDR2 is LQKENI. CDR3 nucleotides: TGTGCCAGCTCCGGCCGCGCTGGGATAGGCAATCAGCCCCAGCATTTT. Translated: CASSGRAGIGNQPQHF.

V and J are TRBV12-3 or TRBV12-4 and TRBJ2-5; D is unclear. V was shortened by 3 bases and J by 5 bases, with 10 bases between the two germline ends. The CDR3 sequence is 13 residues long. CDR3 coding DNA: TGTGCCAGCAGTTTCCTCTTCGGGGAGACCCAGTACTTC. Protein sequence: CASSFLFGETQYF.

V usage is TRBV29-1 and J usage is TRBJ1-4; D is unclear. CDR1 is SQVTM and CDR2 is ANQGSEA in the germline V gene. Trimming shortened V by 4 bases and J by 6 bases, and 3 bases separated the two germline ends. CDR3 length: 10 residues. The chain's CDR3 is CSVADEKLFF. The CDR3, as DNA: TGCAGCGTTGCGGATGAAAAACTGTTTTTT. Looking up the rest from reference TRBV29-1 and TRBJ1-4 gives the full variable domain: SAVISQKPSRDICQRGTSLTIQCQVDSQVTMMFWYRQQPGQSLTLIATANQGSEATYESGFVIDKFPISRPNLTFSTLTVSNMSPEDSSIYLCSVADEKLFFGSGTQLSVL.

The V gene is TRBV27, the J gene TRBJ1-1, with unresolved D. V shed 2 bases and J shed 10 bases, with 11 bases lying between them. Per the germline V gene, CDR1 is MNHEY and CDR2 is SMNVEV (reference sequence). The CDR3 has 12 amino acids. CDR3 in DNA: TGTGCCAGCAGTTTACAGCCGCCGGCAGCTTTCTTT. Its protein product is CASSLQPPAAFF.

The gene calls are TRBV14 and TRBJ2-1, with 9 bases fitting TRBD1. After removal of 4 bases from V and 6 bases from J, the junction contained 7 bases not matched to a gene. The CDR3 runs to 15 residues. CDR1 SGHDN and CDR2 FVKESK come from the germline V gene. DNA of the CDR3: TGTGCCAGCAGCCGAGGGGACAGGGATCTCAATGAGCAGTTCTTC. Residues: CASSRGDRDLNEQFF.

The chain is built from TRBV3-1 (or the pseudogene TRBV3-2) and TRBJ1-6, with D uncertain. Germline CDR1 is LGHDT and CDR2 is YNNKEL (reference sequence). The CDR3 has 13 residues. V dropped 3 bases and J dropped 5 bases, with 5 bases sitting between them. The CDR3 sequence is CASSQRNNSPLHF. DNA for the CDR3: TGTGCCAGCAGCCAGAGGAATAATTCACCCCTCCACTTT.

This CDR3 is CASSGRSGNTIYF. The CDR3 region has the DNA TGTGCCAGCTCAGGACGCTCTGGAAACACCATATATTTT. The chain joins TRBV6-5 to TRBJ1-3; D unresolved. Germline loops: CDR1 MNHEY, CDR2 SVGAGI. The CDR3 is made up of 13 amino acids. The V and J ends lost 8 bases and 0 bases respectively, with 8 bases between them.

J is TRBJ1-2 and V is TRBV7-2; D perhaps matches TRBD1 (6 bases). Trimming took off 5 bases at V and 6 bases at J, with 16 bases between the two ends. The CDR3 contains 14 residues. Germline-derived CDR1 and CDR2 are SGHTA and FQGNSA. The CDR3 reads CASSLPWDTHGYTF. The CDR3 DNA follows: TGTGCCAGCAGCCTACCTTGGGACACCCATGGCTACACCTTC.

The chain has TRBV20-1 and TRBJ2-3; D gene uncertain. The CDR3 runs 11 residues. V shed 5 bases and J shed 0 bases, with 3 bases lying between them. Germline V gene lookup returns CDR1 DFQATT and CDR2 SNEGSKA (reference sequence). Written as DNA, the CDR3 is TGCAGTGCTTACAGCACAGATACGCAGTATTTT. It encodes CSAYSTDTQYF.